This entry concerns a single T cell receptor (beta chain). Its antigen is not known. This entry belongs to a study of Graves' ophthalmopathy and Graves' hyperthyroidism. V gave up 4 bases and J gave up 7 bases; unmatched junction bases: 6. CDR1 is SQVTM, CDR2 ANQGSEA, per germline. The CDR3 sequence is 12 residues long. The TCR beta CDR3 regions underwent amplification from RNA transcripts. After a first-round RT-PCR with HTBI primers, a second-round multiplex PCR was run. TCRdb re-analysed the multiplex PCR reads in MiXCR, keeping a single row per CDR3 protein. The sample shows hundreds of thousands of distinct CDR3 sequences, 35% to 50% of them seen only once. Study results and caveats: The majority of expanded thyroid clonotypes above 0.001 frequency also occurred in blood.

Each diagnosis was determined on the basis of clinical symptoms, serum thyroxine, TRAb, thyroid ultrasound and orbital computed tomography. This chain joins TRBV29-1 and TRBJ1-2; TRBD1 agrees at 7 bases. The material sequenced was peripheral blood. The sequence came from an adult man with Graves' ophthalmopathy. The CDR3 region is CSVGQGGAGYTF. CDR3 coding DNA: TGCAGCGTTGGACAGGGCGGTGCTGGCTACACCTTC.